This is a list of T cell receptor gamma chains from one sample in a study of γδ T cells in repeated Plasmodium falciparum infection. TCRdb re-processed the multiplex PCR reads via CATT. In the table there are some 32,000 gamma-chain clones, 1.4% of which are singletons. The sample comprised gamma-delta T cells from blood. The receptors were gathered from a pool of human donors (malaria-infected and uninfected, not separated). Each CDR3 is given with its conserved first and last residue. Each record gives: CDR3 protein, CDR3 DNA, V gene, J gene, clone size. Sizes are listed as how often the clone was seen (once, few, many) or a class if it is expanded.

CALWDSAYYKKLF,TGTGCCTTGTGGGACTCGGCTTATTATAAGAAACTCTTT,TRGV9,TRGJ1/TRGJ2,medium-sized
CATWGYSSDWIKTF,TGTGCCACCTGGGGTTATAGTAGTGATTGGATCAAGACGTTT,TRGV8,TRGJP2,many
CATWMSWSSDWIKTF,TGTGCCACCTGGATGTCTTGGAGTAGTGATTGGATCAAGACGTTT,TRGV4,TRGJP2,many
CALWEVSLKNYYKKLF,TGTGCCTTGTGGGAGGTTTCCCTCAAGAATTATTATAAGAAACTCTTT,TRGV9,TRGJ1/TRGJ2,many
CATWDRRRYKKLF,TGTGCCACCTGGGACAGGCGGCGGTATAAGAAACTCTTT,TRGV3,TRGJ1/TRGJ2,many
CALWKKHTTGWIKIF,TGTGCCTTGTGGAAGAAACATACCACTGGTTGGATCAAGATATTT,TRGV9,TRGJP1,few
CATWDRPWNYYKELF,TGTGCCACCTGGGATAGGCCCTGGAATTATTATAAGGAACTCTTT,TRGV8,TRGJ1/TRGJ2,many
CATWDSVGYKKLF,TGTGCCACCTGGGATTCCGTGGGTTATAAGAAACTCTTT,TRGV4,TRGJ1/TRGJ2,medium-sized
CALWSGKIKVF,TGTGCCTTGTGGTCCGGAAAAATCAAGGTATTT,TRGV9,TRGJP,medium-sized
CATWDGPELQLAYYKKLF,TGTGCCACCTGGGATGGGCCCGAACTCCAACTGGCTTATTATAAGAAACTCTTT,TRGV4,TRGJ1/TRGJ2,many
CATWDDLNYYKKLF,TGTGCCACCTGGGATGACCTCAATTATTATAAGAAACTCTTT,TRGV4,TRGJ1/TRGJ2,many
CATWDFRDYYKKLF,TGTGCCACCTGGGACTTCCGAGATTATTATAAGAAACTCTTT,TRGV5,TRGJ1/TRGJ2,many
CATWDSPYKKLF,TGTGCCACCTGGGACAGCCCCTATAAGAAACTCTTT,TRGV5,TRGJ1/TRGJ2,many
CATWDGPNYYKKLF,TGTGCCACCTGGGACGGCCCGAATTATTATAAGAAACTCTTT,TRGV2,TRGJ1/TRGJ2,medium-sized
CATWDGPNYYKKLF,TGTGCCACCTGGGATGGGCCGAATTATTATAAGAAACTCTTT,TRGV4,TRGJ1/TRGJ2,medium-sized
CATWDATCSDWIKTF,TGTGCCACCTGGGACGCCACCTGTAGTGATTGGATCAAGACGTTT,TRGV2,TRGJP2,many
CATWDWPKLF,TGTGCCACCTGGGACTGGCCCAAACTCTTT,TRGV4,TRGJ1/TRGJ2,many
CALWEVHGKLF,TGTGCCTTGTGGGAGGTGCACGGGAAACTCTTT,TRGV9,TRGJ1/TRGJ2,medium-sized
CATWDGSKNYYKKLF,TGTGCCACCTGGGACGGGTCCAAGAATTATTATAAGAAACTCTTT,TRGV2,TRGJ1/TRGJ2,many
CATWDRPNYYKKLF,TGTGCCACCTGGGATAGGCCGAATTATTATAAGAAACTCTTT,TRGV8,TRGJ1/TRGJ2,medium-sized
CATWDRRLEYKKLF,TGTGCCACCTGGGACAGGCGGTTGGAGTATAAGAAACTCTTT,TRGV3,TRGJ1/TRGJ2,many
CATWDGRPSDYYKKLF,TGTGCCACCTGGGACGGGCGCCCCTCCGATTATTATAAGAAACTCTTT,TRGV2,TRGJ1/TRGJ2,many
CATWAQLWKKLF,TGTGCCACCTGGGCCCAATTATGGAAGAAACTCTTT,TRGV2,TRGJ1/TRGJ2,many
CATWDGHDYKKLF,TGTGCCACCTGGGACGGTCATGATTATAAGAAACTCTTT,TRGV3,TRGJ1/TRGJ2,many
CATWDRHRYKKLF,TGTGCCACCTGGGACAGGCACAGGTATAAGAAACTCTTT,TRGV5,TRGJ1/TRGJ2,many
CALWEPDGYKKLF,TGTGCCTTGTGGGAGCCCGACGGTTATAAGAAACTCTTT,TRGV9,TRGJ1/TRGJ2,medium-sized
CATWGRGYYKKLF,TGTGCCACCTGGGGTCGCGGTTACTATAAGAAACTCTTT,TRGV4,TRGJ1/TRGJ2,many
CATWDRPGKKLF,TGTGCCACCTGGGACAGGCCTGGGAAGAAACTCTTT,TRGV3,TRGJ1/TRGJ2,many
CALWDYYKKLF,TGTGCCTTGTGGGACTATTATAAGAAACTCTTT,TRGV9,TRGJ1/TRGJ2,medium-sized
CALWEVLQELGKKIKVF,TGTGCCTTGTGGGAGGTGTTACAAGAGTTGGGCAAAAAAATCAAGGTATTT,TRGV9,TRGJP,medium-sized
CALWEVVRQELGKKIKVF,TGTGCCTTGTGGGAGGTAGTCCGGCAAGAGTTGGGCAAAAAAATCAAGGTATTT,TRGV9,TRGJP,many
CATWGPPYYKKLF,TGTGCCACCTGGGGCCCGCCTTATTATAAGAAACTCTTT,TRGV4,TRGJ1/TRGJ2,many
CATWDRSNYYKKLF,TGTGCCACCTGGGACCGATCGAATTATTATAAGAAACTCTTT,TRGV3,TRGJ1/TRGJ2,many
CATWDWLHLGLKLF,TGTGCCACCTGGGATTGGTTACACCTGGGATTGAAGCTCTTT,TRGV8,TRGJ1/TRGJ2,many
CATWTFYYKKLF,TGTGCCACCTGGACCTTCTATTATAAGAAACTCTTT,TRGV8,TRGJ1/TRGJ2,many
CALWEVPADLGAPVRKLF,TGTGCCTTGTGGGAGGTGCCGGCCGATTTGGGGGCACCGGTCAGGAAACTCTTT,TRGV9,TRGJ1/TRGJ2,many
CATWDIRPSYYKKLF,TGTGCCACCTGGGACATCCGGCCCAGTTATTATAAGAAACTCTTT,TRGV5,TRGJ1/TRGJ2,many
CATWASSDWIKTF,TGTGCCACCTGGGCAAGTAGTGATTGGATCAAGACGTTT,TRGV4,TRGJP2,many
CATWDGPTYSSDWIKTF,TGTGCCACCTGGGATGGGCCTACGTATAGTAGTGATTGGATCAAGACGTTT,TRGV4,TRGJP2,many
CATWPPNYYKKLF,TGTGCCACCTGGCCCCCAAATTATTATAAGAAACTCTTT,TRGV4,TRGJ1/TRGJ2,many
CATWDGENYYKKLF,TGTGCCACCTGGGACGGCGAGAATTATTATAAGAAACTCTTT,TRGV2,TRGJ1/TRGJ2,many
CATWGLYYKKLF,TGTGCCACCTGGGGCCTATATTATAAGAAACTCTTT,TRGV4,TRGJ1/TRGJ2,many
CATWAYYKKLF,TGTGCCACCTGGGCGTATTATAAGAAACTCTTT,TRGV4,TRGJ1/TRGJ2,many
CATWDNFTRFKIF,TGTGCCACCTGGGACAACTTTACCCGGTTCAAGATATTT,TRGV3,TRGJP1,many
CATWGDYKKLF,TGTGCCACCTGGGGAGATTATAAGAAACTCTTT,TRGV3,TRGJ1/TRGJ2,medium-sized
CATWDGPEKLF,TGTGCCACCTGGGATGGGCCAGAGAAACTCTTT,TRGV4,TRGJ1/TRGJ2,many
CATWDGRKSSDWIKTF,TGTGCCACCTGGGACGGGCGGAAGTCGAGTGATTGGATCAAGACGTTT,TRGV2,TRGJP2,many
CATWDGTNYYKKLF,TGTGCCACCTGGGACGGGACGAATTATTATAAGAAACTCTTT,TRGV2,TRGJ1/TRGJ2,many
CATWDGKSSDWIKTF,TGTGCCACCTGGGACGGAAAGAGTAGTGATTGGATCAAGACGTTT,TRGV2,TRGJP2,medium-sized
CATWDAVEKLF,TGTGCCACCTGGGACGCGGTAGAGAAACTCTTT,TRGV3,TRGJ1/TRGJ2,many
CALWEVTSEKLF,TGTGCCTTGTGGGAGGTGACCTCGGAGAAACTCTTT,TRGV9,TRGJ1/TRGJ2,many
CATWDRPIFYYKKLF,TGTGCCACCTGGGACAGGCCTATTTTTTATTATAAGAAACTCTTT,TRGV3,TRGJ1/TRGJ2,many
CASYGLGKKIKVF,TGTGCCTCCTATGGGTTGGGCAAAAAAATCAAGGTATTT,TRGV9,TRGJP,many
CALWGYYKKLF,TGTGCCTTGTGGGGTTATTATAAGAAACTCTTT,TRGV9,TRGJ1/TRGJ2,medium-sized
CATWDCGYYKKLF,TGTGCCACCTGGGACTGTGGGTATTATAAGAAACTCTTT,TRGV5,TRGJ1/TRGJ2,many
CALWDVARKLSRDGQELGKKIKVF,TGTGCCTTGTGGGATGTAGCTCGCAAGCTTTCAAGGGACGGGCAAGAGTTGGGCAAAAAAATCAAGGTATTT,TRGV9,TRGJP,medium-sized
CATWDANYYKKLF,TGTGCCACCTGGGATGCTAATTATTATAAGAAACTCTTT,TRGV4,TRGJ1/TRGJ2,many
CALWESLNRYYKKLF,TGTGCCTTGTGGGAGTCCCTCAACAGGTATTATAAGAAACTCTTT,TRGV9,TRGJ1/TRGJ2,many
CATWDGYKKLF,TGTGCCACCTGGGATGGGTATAAGAAACTCTTT,TRGV4,TRGJ1/TRGJ2,medium-sized